This TCR beta chain was sequenced for a study of T cell responses to AZD1222 COVID-19 vaccine. Some clones are missing from TCRdb's copy, which holds only in-frame ones; the method was immunoSEQ multiplex PCR. The data contain about 180,000 clones, about 91% of them singletons. The CDR3 is made up of 13 amino acids. Trimming stripped 1 base from V and 1 base from J, with 5 bases between. From germline, CDR1 is SGHDT and CDR2 YYEEEE. Study-wide results and caveats: There were vaccine-associated CD4 TCRs across spike, dominant at 160-218 and 743-854.

Comments on this clone: Its matching antigen is unknown. The same CDR3 can be traced to other DNA sequences in this sample.

The source was peripheral blood, collected 28 days after the second AZD1222 dose. The chain employs TRBV5-6 and TRBJ1-1; no definite D call. The receptor was isolated from an adult who received the AZD1222 COVID-19 vaccine. The CDR3 region is CASSLTANTEAFF. The DNA for the CDR3 is TGTGCCAGCAGCTTGACAGCGAACACTGAAGCTTTCTTT.